The clone carrying this TCR beta chain was detected a few times. What it binds is not known. Germline V lookup: CDR1 GTSNPN, CDR2 SVGIG (reference sequence). V was clipped by 2 bases and J by 5 bases; unmatched bases: 3. This CDR3 spans 13 amino acids. A CD45RA-negative memory subset and a CD45RA+ naive subset were separated from the CD4+ cells. This specimen comes from a study of shared clonotypes between healthy human individuals. Looking at the study overall: Serving as donors were a couple of women and three men, whose ages spanned 18 to 49.

Notes on the study in general: Unshared clonotypes carried lower generation probabilities than those common to all four donors.

Libraries were prepared by immunoSEQ multiplex PCR; TCRdb keeps only in-frame clonotypes and omits some of them. The sample records approximately 640,000 clones, 72% being singletons. This TCR was recovered from a woman in her 30s in good health. The sequenced material came from memory CD4+ T cells sorted from blood. Subset: CD45RA-negative fraction. This chain connects TRBV30 to TRBJ1-5; the match to TRBD1 covers 7 bases. The CDR3 reads CAWSPGQHQPQHF. CDR3 nucleotides: TGTGCCTGGAGTCCGGGACAGCATCAGCCCCAGCATTTT. The full variable domain, completed using reference TRBV30 and TRBJ1-5, is SQTIHQWPATLVQPVGSPLSLECTVEGTSNPNLYWYRQAAGRGLQLLFYSVGIGQISSEVPQNLSASRPQDRQFILSSKKLLLSDSGFYLCAWSPGQHQPQHFGDGTRLSIL.